A single TCR beta chain is shown here with its context. What it binds is unknown. TCRdb redid the calling of the 5' RACE reads with MiXCR, one entry per CDR3 protein. The data show about 100,000 distinct CDR3 sequences, just under 6% seen once. The data originate from a study of identical twins. This CDR3 is 17 amino acids long. J gave up 2 bases and V 7 bases, and 11 bases lay outside the gene matches. Germline assignment: CDR1 MNHNY and CDR2 SVGAGI (reference sequence). Whole-study results and caveats: The study found excess low generation probability among twin-shared out-of-frame alpha sequences. Insertions were fewer in abundant cord blood beta clonotypes, whereas memory repertoires showed none of this pattern. One should note that invariant MAIT and iNKT cells could partly confound zero-insertion analyses.

The rearrangement uses TRBV6-6 and TRBJ1-5, with 10 bases matching TRBD1. This TCR was sampled from a woman in her 50s in good health. Sequenced material: memory T cells sorted from blood. CDR3 residues: CASIKNAGTGGNQPQHF. In DNA, the CDR3 is TGTGCCAGCATCAAAAACGCCGGGACAGGGGGCAATCAGCCCCAGCATTTT.